The 31 T cell receptor beta chains below all came from one sample that was sequenced in a study of shared T cell receptors in the human thymus. Assay: immunoSEQ multiplex PCR; the TCRdb copy retains only in-frame clones and omits some. The sample includes some 640,000 clones, approximately 87% of them seen just once. The data were also submitted as part of a second study, on human thymus T cells.

The sequenced sample consisted of thymocytes. The source is a boy in the first two years of life with a congenital heart defect.

V usage is TRBV12-5 and J usage is TRBJ1-1; a weak D match, TRBD1 (5 bases). V lost 2 bases to trimming and J lost 2 bases, with 12 bases between them. The CDR3 is made up of 15 amino acids. CDR1 and CDR2 from the germline V gene are LGHNT and FRNRAP. CDR3 sequence: CASGLLTDRNTEAFF. The CDR3 region has the DNA TGTGCTAGTGGTTTGCTAACAGACAGAAACACTGAAGCTTTCTTT.

The rearrangement links TRBV28 to TRBJ2-7; 8 nucleotides align to TRBD2. This CDR3 comprises 15 residues. Germline CDR1 reads MDHEN; CDR2 reads SYDVKM. V was pared by 3 bases and J by 6 bases, with 10 bases of the junction left unmatched. CDR3: CASSFSGAGEFEQYF. CDR3 in DNA: TGTGCCAGCAGTTTTTCCGGAGCGGGAGAGTTCGAGCAGTACTTC.

CDR3 in DNA: TGTGCCAGCAGCTTAGTGACGACGGGAGATACGCAGTATTTT. This translates into CASSLVTTGDTQYF. The gene calls are TRBV7-9 and TRBJ2-3; D is unresolved. The germline V gene encodes CDR1 SEHNR and CDR2 FQNEAQ (reference sequence). The CDR3 runs 14 residues. V was shortened by 1 base and J by 5 bases, with 10 bases between the two germline ends.

The J gene is TRBJ2-7, the V gene TRBV28, with TRBD2 identical over 16 bases. The CDR3 covers 16 residues. V was pared by 2 bases and J by 4 bases, with 2 bases of the junction left unmatched. Germline loops: CDR1 MDHEN, CDR2 SYDVKM. CDR3 amino acids: CASSLGTSGGVYEQYF. Written as DNA, the CDR3 is TGTGCCAGCAGTTTAGGGACTAGCGGGGGGGTGTACGAGCAGTACTTC.

The chain is built from TRBV14 and TRBJ2-1, with D hard to call. V dropped 0 bases and J dropped 5 bases, with 14 bases sitting between them. This CDR3 spans 16 amino acids. Germline V gene data show CDR1 as SGHDN and CDR2 as FVKESK. CDR3 nucleotide sequence: TGTGCCAGCAGCCAAGAAGGAGATAATGTCAACAATGAGCAGTTCTTC. It translates to CASSQEGDNVNNEQFF.

This sequence joins TRBV9 and TRBJ2-7; 11 nucleotides line up with TRBD1. The germline V gene has CDR1 SGDLS and CDR2 YYNGEE. Trimming at V came to 3 bases and at J to 3 bases, leaving 8 bases not matched to a gene. This CDR3 has 16 amino acids. The CDR3 bases are TGTGCCAGCAGCGGGCCAGGGGGACAGGGGGACTACGAGCAGTACTTC. Translation: CASSGPGGQGDYEQYF.

The chain joins TRBV18 to TRBJ2-3, with a possible D match to TRBD2 (7 bases). The length of the CDR3 is 15 residues. Trimming removed 3 bases from V and 6 bases from J, with 16 bases in between. In germline, CDR1 is KGHSH, CDR2 LQKENI. CDR3 protein: CASSPLTGGHDTQYF. The CDR3 DNA is TGTGCCAGCTCACCTCTAACGGGGGGCCATGATACGCAGTATTTT.

The rearrangement links TRBV29-1 to TRBJ2-1; 8 bases agree with TRBD2. The CDR3 totals 14 residues. The ends lost 4 bases at V and 4 bases at J; junction bases unmatched: 6. Germline loops: CDR1 SQVTM, CDR2 ANQGSEA. CDR3 amino acids: CSVVDGTRYNEQFF. CDR3 in DNA: TGCAGCGTTGTGGATGGGACTAGGTACAATGAGCAGTTCTTC.

The CDR3 loop is CASSLSGRSEDGTQYF. The CDR3 region has the DNA TGTGCCAGCAGTTTATCGGGCCGAAGTGAAGACGGGACCCAGTACTTC. The chain links TRBV27 to TRBJ2-5; D remains ambiguous. The CDR3 runs to 16 residues. The V end lost 0 bases, the J end lost 7 bases, and 18 bases lay between the germline ends. CDR1 MNHEY and CDR2 SMNVEV come from the germline V gene (reference sequence).

The chain recombines TRBV4-3 with TRBJ1-3; TRBD1 might be the D (5 bases). Trimming took 4 bases from V and 0 from J, leaving 10 bases between them. CDR1 LGHNA and CDR2 YSLEER come from the germline V gene. The CDR3 spans 15 residues. This chain's CDR3 is CASSLGHVSGNTIYF. CDR3 DNA sequence: TGCGCCAGCAGCCTCGGACACGTCTCTGGAAACACCATATATTTT.

The chain carries TRBV4-2 and TRBJ2-5; 9 bases match TRBD2. After removal of 1 base from V and 5 bases from J, the junction contained 8 bases not matched to a gene. CDR1 is LGHNA, CDR2 YNFKEQ, per germline. The CDR3 contains 16 residues. The CDR3 region is CASSQVGLAGPETQYF. Here the CDR3 DNA reads TGTGCCAGCAGCCAAGTGGGGCTAGCGGGGCCGGAGACCCAGTACTTC.

This chain connects TRBV5-8 to TRBJ1-5; 10 bases line up with TRBD1. Germline CDR1 SGHTS, CDR2 YDEGEE. The CDR3 has 17 amino acids. V shed 4 bases and J 3 bases; nucleotides not matched to a gene: 10. The CDR3 spells CASSPRQGARSNQPQHF. CDR3 nucleotide sequence: TGTGCCAGCAGCCCGAGACAGGGGGCGAGATCCAATCAGCCCCAGCATTTT.

The chain has TRBV6-1 and TRBJ1-2; D possibly corresponds to TRBD1 (5 bases). V lost 4 bases and J lost 4, with 16 bases in between. Germline CDR1 MNHNS, CDR2 SASEGT. There are 15 residues in the CDR3. Here the CDR3 reads CASSGPIRQTYGYTF. CDR3 sequence (DNA): TGTGCCAGCAGTGGCCCCATCAGACAGACCTATGGCTACACCTTC.

The V gene is TRBV5-4, the J gene TRBJ2-1; D ambiguous. Germline V gene data show CDR1 as SGHNT and CDR2 as YYREEE (reference sequence). The CDR3 is 12 residues long. Trimming stripped 4 bases from V and 9 bases from J, with 11 bases between. Written as DNA, the CDR3 is TGTGCCAGCAGCCGCCCCCAGGCTGAGCAGTTCTTC. Protein product: CASSRPQAEQFF.

The gene calls are TRBV25-1 and TRBJ2-7, with D tentatively TRBD1 (5 bases). Trimming left V 4 bases short and J 6 bases short, with 16 bases between. This CDR3 has 14 residues. Germline V gene sequence: CDR1 MGHDK, CDR2 SYGVNS. CDR3 protein: CASSGLRGGGEQYF. CDR3 nucleotides: TGTGCCAGCAGTGGATTAAGGGGCGGCGGCGAGCAGTACTTC.

The chain links TRBV6-1 to TRBJ1-2, with a tentative D call TRBD1 (6 bases). The germline V gene has CDR1 MNHNS and CDR2 SASEGT. This CDR3 contains 17 residues. Trimming removed 2 bases at V and 8 bases at J, with 24 bases between. For the CDR3, the DNA is TGTGCCAGCAGTGAAATACAGGGTTCTCACCGTCTATTAGGCTACACCTTC. This codes for CASSEIQGSHRLLGYTF.

The rearrangement joins TRBV29-1 to TRBJ1-5; the D gene is possibly TRBD1 (5 bases). CDR1 and CDR2 (germline): SQVTM, ANQGSEA. The CDR3 spans 14 residues. The V gene lost 5 bases and the J gene lost 5 bases, with 16 bases spanning the gap. CDR3 sequence (DNA): TGCAGCGTTCCTCGGGGGGGGGTAGATCAGCCCCAGCATTTT. Amino acid sequence: CSVPRGGVDQPQHF. Using reference TRBV29-1 and TRBJ1-5 for the parts outside the CDR3, the full variable domain is SAVISQKPSRDICQRGTSLTIQCQVDSQVTMMFWYRQQPGQSLTLIATANQGSEATYESGFVIDKFPISRPNLTFSTLTVSNMSPEDSSIYLCSVPRGGVDQPQHFGDGTRLSIL.

This rearrangement joins TRBV14 to TRBJ2-3, with TRBD1 as a possible D gene (5 bases). This CDR3 region has 15 residues. V dropped 0 bases and J dropped 4 bases, with 11 bases sitting between them. Germline lookup yields CDR1 SGHDN and CDR2 FVKESK. The CDR3 DNA reads as TGTGCCAGCAGCCAAGATGCTCCAGGGTCAGATACGCAGTATTTT. Amino acid sequence: CASSQDAPGSDTQYF.

V and J are TRBV19 and TRBJ2-2, with 9 nucleotides matching TRBD1. The V gene's germline CDR1 is LNHDA and CDR2 SQIVND (reference sequence). CDR3 length: 17 residues. The ends lost 3 bases at V and 3 bases at J; junction bases unmatched: 8. CDR3 bases: TGTGCCAGTAGTATTCTCCGGACAGGGGAAGACACCGGGGAGCTGTTTTTT. Translation: CASSILRTGEDTGELFF.

The V and J genes are TRBV5-1 and TRBJ2-1; D might be TRBD1 (6 bases). Germline loops: CDR1 SGHRS, CDR2 YFSETQ. The ends were cut back, 4 bases at V and 5 bases at J, with 10 bases in the middle. The CDR3 is made up of 13 amino acids. This chain's CDR3 is CASSNRDNNEQFF. DNA of the CDR3: TGCGCCAGCAGCAACCGGGACAACAATGAGCAGTTCTTC. The full variable domain, with the rest looked up from reference TRBV5-1 and TRBJ2-1, is KAGVTQTPRYLIKTRGQQVTLSCSPISGHRSVSWYQQTPGQGLQFLFEYFSETQRNKGNFPGRFSGRQFSNSRSEMNVSTLELGDSALYLCASSNRDNNEQFFGPGTRLTVL.

The rearrangement links TRBV6-6 to TRBJ1-5, with D perhaps TRBD1 (5 bases). Germline V CDR1 and CDR2: MNHNY, SVGAGI (reference sequence). The CDR3 is 15 residues long. V lost 6 bases, J lost 0 bases, and 12 bases lay in between. The CDR3 loop is CASRDRQHSNQPQHF. CDR3 coding DNA: TGTGCCAGCAGAGATAGACAGCATAGCAATCAGCCCCAGCATTTT.

Only a few counts were recorded for this clone. The chain links TRBV10-3 to TRBJ2-1, with TRBD2 matching over 7 bases. Germline trimming cut 7 bases from V and 5 bases from J; bases unmatched to any gene: 5. From germline, CDR1 is ENHRY and CDR2 SYGVKD. The CDR3 consists of 13 residues. The chain's CDR3 is CAIMRLADNEQFF. The CDR3 DNA reads TGTGCCATCATGCGTCTAGCGGACAATGAGCAGTTCTTC.

The chain recombines TRBV6-6 with TRBJ2-4; TRBD2 agrees at 7 bases. With V trimmed by 10 bases and J by 7 bases, 13 bases remained unmatched. The CDR3 runs to 14 residues. CDR1 MNHNY and CDR2 SVGAGI come from the germline V gene (reference sequence). The CDR3 region has the DNA TGTGCCACCATGGTTTCGGGGGGTCGGAACATTCAGTACTTC. Amino acids: CATMVSGGRNIQYF.

The gene calls are TRBV4-3 and TRBJ1-1, with D perhaps TRBD1 (6 bases). The CDR3 length is 18 residues. V gave up 0 bases and J gave up 5 bases, with 22 bases separating them. Per the germline V gene, CDR1 is LGHNA and CDR2 is YSLEER. CDR3 residues: CASSQDPQPRGGATEAFF. For the CDR3, the DNA is TGCGCCAGCAGCCAAGATCCGCAGCCTCGGGGGGGGGCGACTGAAGCTTTCTTT.

V and J are TRBV28 and TRBJ2-3; 8 nucleotides match TRBD2. V gave up 5 bases and J gave up 0 bases; unmatched junction bases: 7. The CDR3 runs to 16 residues. Germline V lookup: CDR1 MDHEN, CDR2 SYDVKM. CDR3 region: CASSGKRECSTDTQYF. The CDR3 nucleotides read TGTGCCAGCAGTGGGAAGCGGGAGTGTAGCACAGATACGCAGTATTTT.

The chain recombines TRBV9 with TRBJ1-6; D remains ambiguous. V was clipped by 0 bases and J by 11 bases, with 9 bases between them. The CDR3 extends over 13 amino acids. Germline V lookup: CDR1 SGDLS, CDR2 YYNGEE. The CDR3 loop reads CASSVGSLTPLHF. For the CDR3, the DNA is TGTGCCAGCAGCGTAGGCAGTCTGACACCCCTCCACTTT. Full variable domain (rest looked up from reference TRBV9 and TRBJ1-6): DSGVTQTPKHLITATGQRVTLRCSPRSGDLSVYWYQQSLDQGLQFLIQYYNGEERAKGNILERFSAQQFPDLHSELNLSSLELGDSALYFCASSVGSLTPLHFGNGTRLTVT.

V gene TRBV28 combines with J gene TRBJ2-2, with TRBD2 identical over 9 bases. Germline V lookup: CDR1 MDHEN, CDR2 SYDVKM. Trimming at V came to 3 bases and at J to 0 bases, leaving 5 bases not matched to a gene. This CDR3 region has 17 residues. The DNA of the CDR3 is TGTGCCAGCAGTTTTCCTAGCGGGAAATCGAACACCGGGGAGCTGTTTTTT. Protein product: CASSFPSGKSNTGELFF.

V gene TRBV14 combines with J gene TRBJ1-5; tentatively, D is TRBD1 (6 bases). The CDR3 is 14 residues long. With 5 bases removed from V and 3 bases from J, the gap between germline ends came to 11 bases. Germline CDR1 SGHDN, CDR2 FVKESK. In DNA form, the CDR3 reads TGTGCCAGCAGCTTATCAGGGGACAATCAGCCCCAGCATTTT. It encodes CASSLSGDNQPQHF.

The chain employs TRBV28 and TRBJ1-6; perhaps TRBD1 as D (6 bases). The CDR3 contains 14 residues. CDR1 is MDHEN and CDR2 is SYDVKM in the germline V gene. The ends were cut back, 6 bases at V and 10 bases at J, with 16 bases in the middle. The CDR3 region has the DNA TGTGCCAGCAGAATTACAGGGTTGGGATCACCCCTCCACTTT. Its translation is CASRITGLGSPLHF. The variable domain in full, completed from reference TRBV28 and TRBJ1-6, reads DVKVTQSSRYLVKRTGEKVFLECVQDMDHENMFWYRQDPGLGLRLIYFSYDVKMKEKGDIPEGYSVSREKKERFSLILESASTNQTSMYLCASRITGLGSPLHFGNGTRLTVT.

The chain recombines TRBV5-1 with TRBJ2-3; TRBD2 agrees at 12 bases. Trimming took 0 bases from V and 5 from J; bases not matched to a gene: 10. The CDR3 totals 18 residues. Germline CDR1 and CDR2: SGHRS and YFSETQ. The CDR3, as DNA: TGCGCCAGCAGCTTGGGACTAGCGGGGGCTAGGCCCAAAGATACGCAGTATTTT. Its protein product is CASSLGLAGARPKDTQYF.

The V and J genes are TRBV27 and TRBJ2-1, with D unclear. This CDR3 is built from 11 residues. Germline V gene lookup returns CDR1 MNHEY and CDR2 SMNVEV (reference sequence). Trimming left V 6 bases short and J 6 bases short, with 6 bases between. The CDR3 DNA reads TGTGCCAGCAGGGGCAGCAATGAGCAGTTCTTC. Its translation: CASRGSNEQFF.